What follows are 23 T cell receptor beta chains derived from one specimen sequenced in a study of PD-1 blockade in classical Hodgkin lymphoma. The time point here: cycle 4 day 1 (C4D1), after 6 weeks of nivolumab. Each of the patients experienced relapse following autologous stem cell transplantation, and their brentuximab vedotin exposure differed. Profiling relied on immunoSEQ multiplex PCR, and the TCRdb table lists in-frame clones only, not all of them. The sample has around 31,000 clones, roughly four fifths seen once. Sample: peripheral blood mononuclear cells (PBMCs), taken before the fourth cycle of nivolumab. All receptors come from a human donor with classical Hodgkin lymphoma.

V usage is TRBV19 and J usage is TRBJ1-3, with 7 bases identical to TRBD1. Losses at the gene ends were 9 bases for V and 7 bases for J; bases not matched to a gene: 9. From germline, CDR1 is LNHDA and CDR2 SQIVND (reference sequence). CDR3 size: 13 residues. The CDR3 is CASSPTGRNTIYF. As DNA, the CDR3 is TGTGCCAGCAGTCCGACAGGGCGGAACACCATATATTTT.

The chain combines TRBV2 with TRBJ1-1; D gene unclear. Trimming cost V 7 bases and J 10 bases, with 16 bases left between them. Germline V gene sequence: CDR1 SNHLY, CDR2 FYNNEI. The CDR3 length is 12 residues. This chain's CDR3 is CASTGGQMRAFF. The CDR3 nucleotides are TGTGCCAGCACCGGCGGCCAGATGCGAGCTTTCTTT.

The gene calls are TRBV10-2 and TRBJ2-2; 13 bases fit TRBD2. J lost 3 bases, V lost 7 bases, and 2 bases had no gene match. The CDR3 has 15 residues. Germline V CDR1 and CDR2: WSHSY, SAAADI. In DNA form, the CDR3 reads TGCGCCAGCACGACTAGCGGGGGGTACACCGGGGAGCTGTTTTTT. Translation: CASTTSGGYTGELFF.

CDR3 nucleotides: TGTGCCAGCAGCTTATTAGAGTTTGAGCAGTTCTTC. Translation gives CASSLLEFEQFF. The chain links TRBV5-6 to TRBJ2-1; D gene ambiguous. The CDR3 extends over 12 amino acids. The germline V and J ends were trimmed by 2 bases and 9 bases, with 9 bases remaining between them. CDR1 is SGHDT and CDR2 is YYEEEE in the germline V gene.

The chain uses TRBV2 and TRBJ1-4; D may be TRBD1 (6 bases). V was cut by 1 base and J by 5 bases, with 11 bases left in between. Germline loops: CDR1 SNHLY, CDR2 FYNNEI. The CDR3 covers 15 residues. The CDR3 sequence: CASSEVVRGNEKLFF. CDR3 nucleotides: TGTGCCAGCAGTGAAGTAGTCAGGGGCAATGAAAAACTGTTTTTT.

The rearrangement uses TRBV19 and TRBJ1-5, with TRBD1 matching over 7 bases. Germline CDR1 is LNHDA and CDR2 is SQIVND (reference sequence). Losses at the gene ends were 7 bases for V and 4 bases for J; bases not matched to a gene: 10. The CDR3 is 15 amino acids. For the CDR3, the DNA is TGTGCCAGTAAGGCGCAGGCCAGGGGGAATCAGCCCCAGCATTTT. It translates to CASKAQARGNQPQHF.

The chain employs TRBV28 and TRBJ1-3; D unresolved. Germline CDR1 MDHEN, CDR2 SYDVKM. V was pared by 5 bases and J by 2 bases, with 13 bases between. The length of the CDR3 is 15 residues. The CDR3 protein is CASSRASNAGNTIYF. CDR3 DNA: TGTGCCAGCAGTCGCGCCTCAAACGCTGGAAACACCATATATTTT. Full variable domain (outside the CDR3, taken from reference TRBV28 and TRBJ1-3): DVKVTQSSRYLVKRTGEKVFLECVQDMDHENMFWYRQDPGLGLRLIYFSYDVKMKEKGDIPEGYSVSREKKERFSLILESASTNQTSMYLCASSRASNAGNTIYFGEGSWLTVV.

This chain connects TRBV7-2 to TRBJ1-5; D might be TRBD1 (6 bases). The length of the CDR3 is 15 residues. The V gene's germline CDR1 is SGHTA and CDR2 FQGNSA. V lost 1 base and J lost 2, with 9 bases in between. CDR3 DNA: TGTGCCAGCAGCTTAGTACAGGGTGGCAATCAGCCCCAGCATTTT. Residues: CASSLVQGGNQPQHF.

This chain links TRBV7-9 with TRBJ1-3; D possibly corresponds to TRBD1 (5 bases). The germline V and J ends were trimmed by 5 bases and 2 bases, with 13 bases remaining between them. The CDR3 consists of 15 residues. Germline loops: CDR1 SEHNR, CDR2 FQNEAQ (reference sequence). In DNA form, the CDR3 reads TGTGCCAGCAGCCTCCAGGGAGCTGCTGGAAACACCATATATTTT. It specifies CASSLQGAAGNTIYF.

The chain combines TRBV19 with TRBJ2-3; 8 nucleotides align to TRBD2. CDR1 is LNHDA, CDR2 SQIVND, per germline (reference sequence). The V segment lost 4 bases and the J segment 3 bases; nucleotides outside the gene matches: 6. This CDR3 spans 15 amino acids. CDR3 in amino acids: CASSTAGAGTDTQYF. The CDR3 DNA follows: TGTGCCAGTAGTACAGCGGGAGCGGGGACAGATACGCAGTATTTT.

The chain recombines TRBV27 with TRBJ1-2, with 7 bases lining up with TRBD1. Trimming cost V 7 bases and J 4 bases; bases outside gene matches: 12. The length of the CDR3 is 15 residues. Germline assignment: CDR1 MNHEY and CDR2 SMNVEV (reference sequence). CDR3 residues: CASTDLRQGLYGYTF. CDR3 nucleotides: TGTGCCAGCACCGACCTTCGACAGGGACTCTATGGCTACACCTTC.

The CDR3 loop reads CASSLELGDVNTEAFF. The DNA for the CDR3 is TGTGCCAGCAGTTTAGAGCTGGGGGATGTGAACACTGAAGCTTTCTTT. This chain links TRBV28 with TRBJ1-1; a weak D match, TRBD1 (5 bases). Trimming shortened V by 2 bases and J by 0 bases, and 13 bases separated the two germline ends. Looked up from germline, CDR1 is MDHEN and CDR2 is SYDVKM. This CDR3 contains 16 residues. Full variable domain (rest looked up from reference TRBV28 and TRBJ1-1): DVKVTQSSRYLVKRTGEKVFLECVQDMDHENMFWYRQDPGLGLRLIYFSYDVKMKEKGDIPEGYSVSREKKERFSLILESASTNQTSMYLCASSLELGDVNTEAFFGQGTRLTVV.

The J gene is TRBJ2-2, the V gene TRBV18; D not certain. The V gene's germline CDR1 is KGHSH and CDR2 LQKENI. V dropped 3 bases and J dropped 3 bases, with 14 bases sitting between them. This CDR3 spans 16 amino acids. The CDR3 sequence is CASSPAGGIDTGELFF. The DNA for the CDR3 is TGTGCCAGCTCACCTGCCGGCGGCATAGACACCGGGGAGCTGTTTTTT. The full variable domain, rest sourced from reference TRBV18 and TRBJ2-2, is NAGVMQNPRHLVRRRGQEARLRCSPMKGHSHVYWYRQLPEEGLKFMVYLQKENIIDESGMPKERFSAEFPKEGPSILRIQQVVRGDSAAYFCASSPAGGIDTGELFFGEGSRLTVL.

V usage is TRBV28 and J usage is TRBJ2-3, with D perhaps matching TRBD2 (7 bases). The CDR3 is 16 residues long. From germline, CDR1 is MDHEN and CDR2 SYDVKM. Trimming took off 6 bases at V and 3 bases at J, with 19 bases between the two ends. This chain's CDR3 is CASRPVGGASTDTQYF. DNA for the CDR3: TGTGCCAGCAGGCCCGTTGGGGGGGCCTCGACAGATACGCAGTATTTT.

The chain uses TRBV11-1 and TRBJ2-4; D not resolved. The CDR3 consists of 17 residues. Germline V gene data show CDR1 as SGHAT and CDR2 as FQDESV (reference sequence). The V and J ends lost 1 base and 0 bases respectively, with 13 bases between them. CDR3 sequence: CASSLGKGRLAKNIQYF. The CDR3 bases are TGTGCCAGCAGCTTAGGCAAGGGCCGCCTAGCCAAAAACATTCAGTACTTC.

V and J are TRBV6-5 and TRBJ2-7; D is undetermined. This CDR3 is built from 14 residues. From germline, CDR1 is MNHEY and CDR2 SVGAGI. V gave up 2 bases and J gave up 0 bases, with 8 bases separating them. The CDR3 spells CASSYAESSYEQYV. CDR3 nucleotide sequence: TGTGCCAGCAGTTACGCGGAGAGCTCCTACGAGCAGTACGTC.

The chain recombines TRBV5-1 with TRBJ1-1; D unclear. V lost 3 bases, J lost 7 bases, and 16 bases lay in between. This CDR3 contains 14 residues. From germline, CDR1 is SGHRS and CDR2 YFSETQ. The chain's CDR3 is CASSSALLGGEAFF. The CDR3 DNA follows: TGCGCCAGCAGCTCGGCCTTGCTTGGCGGTGAAGCTTTCTTT.

A single count supports this clone. The chain employs TRBV7-2 and TRBJ2-1, with TRBD2 as a possible D gene (5 bases). The CDR3 is 11 residues long. The ends were cut back, 2 bases at V and 10 bases at J, with 6 bases in the middle. Germline loops: CDR1 SGHTA, CDR2 FQGNSA. CDR3 residues: CASSLRGEQFF. The CDR3 coding sequence is TGTGCCAGCAGCTTACGGGGAGAGCAGTTCTTC.

The chain joins TRBV19 to TRBJ1-2, with 7 positions matching TRBD1. Germline V CDR1 and CDR2: LNHDA, SQIVND (reference sequence). The CDR3 is 18 amino acids. V shed 5 bases, J shed 0 bases, and the junction held 15 bases outside the gene matches. CDR3 DNA sequence: TGTGCCAGTAGTCCCGACTGGAGGGGGCTCCATACTAACTATGGCTACACCTTC. This codes for CASSPDWRGLHTNYGYTF.

V usage is TRBV23-1 and J usage is TRBJ1-5, with D possibly being TRBD1 (5 bases). TRBV23-1 is treated as an ORF (open reading frame) with a function not yet certain. The CDR3 has 17 amino acids. V gave up 4 bases and J gave up 4 bases, with 20 bases separating them. The CDR3 is CASSLAVWGVANQPQHF. The CDR3, as DNA: TGCGCCAGCAGTCTCGCCGTCTGGGGGGTGGCAAATCAGCCCCAGCATTTT.

CDR3 sequence (DNA): TGTGCCAGCAGCTCGTGGCTAGCGGGAGGAGGAGATACGCAGTATTTT. Amino acid sequence: CASSSWLAGGGDTQYF. This chain joins TRBV7-9 and TRBJ2-3; 11 bases agree with TRBD2. Germline V gene data show CDR1 as SEHNR and CDR2 as FQNEAQ (reference sequence). Trimming at V came to 4 bases and at J to 5 bases, leaving 8 bases not matched to a gene. CDR3 length: 16 residues.

This chain uses TRBV4-1 with TRBJ1-1; no clear D gene. The V end lost 1 base, the J end lost 7 bases, and 19 bases lay between the germline ends. Per germline, CDR1 MGHRA and CDR2 YSYEKL. There are 16 residues in the CDR3. CDR3 sequence: CASSQVVVPVSHEAFF. As DNA, the CDR3 is TGCGCCAGCAGCCAAGTCGTAGTCCCGGTCTCGCATGAAGCTTTCTTT.

This clone was detected only a few times. The chain links TRBV6-5 to TRBJ1-5; TRBD1 matches at 7 bases. The CDR3 totals 14 residues. V shed 5 bases and J 5 bases; nucleotides not matched to a gene: 6. Germline V lookup: CDR1 MNHEY, CDR2 SVGAGI. The DNA of the CDR3 is TGTGCCAGCAGTGGACACAGGGGAGATCAGCCCCAGCATTTT. The encoded protein is CASSGHRGDQPQHF.